This T cell receptor beta chain was captured in a study of cytomegalovirus exposure and HLA in healthy donors. In the study overall: The approximately 680 first-cohort repertoires and the 120 or so validation repertoires shared the same platform, a later analysis reported.

Regarding the study as a whole: In the approximately 130 validation repertoires, a later analysis found that first-cohort TCR clusters tended to co-occur. High specificity and sensitivity for cytomegalovirus status were reported for the classifier. Some public TCRs appeared in many individuals, while most sequences were rare.

For this clone: Its antigen is not known.

The CDR3 totals 14 residues. After removal of 1 base from V and 4 bases from J, the junction contained 0 bases not matched to a gene. The V gene's germline CDR1 is SGHTA and CDR2 FQGNSA. Sequencing was performed with immunoSEQ multiplex PCR; in TCRdb, only in-frame clones are kept and a portion is missing. The sample lists about 330,000 clones, 86% seen once, with under 0.85% in the top ten. The chain has TRBV7-2 and TRBJ1-2; 10 bases map to TRBD1. The sequenced sample consisted of PBMCs. The TCR was taken from a woman aged 18-29 years in good health and CMV-seronegative. The CDR3 is CASSLGTGGYGYTF. Written as DNA, the CDR3 is TGTGCCAGCAGCTTAGGGACAGGGGGCTATGGCTACACCTTC.